What follows describes a single TCR beta chain. Its antigen is still unknown. Produced via immunoSEQ multiplex PCR; TCRdb's table is partial and in-frame only. The data show 2,500,000 or so clones, with 85% to 95% seen just once and 0.37% held by the top ten. These data are taken from a study of shared clonotypes between healthy human individuals. J was trimmed by 1 base and V by 6 bases; bases with no gene match: 7. Germline CDR1 SNHLY, CDR2 FYNNEI. The CDR3 totals 15 residues. Study-level results: Sorted-subset sequencing was shown by rarefaction to be incomplete despite large depth. In general, naive subsets displayed greater estimated richness than memory subsets did.

This clonotype originated in a man younger than 35 in good health. Some clones in this sample may be carry-over from other donors' samples. Material: naive CD4+ T cells from PBMCs. Subset defined: CD45RA+ positively selected. The chain links TRBV2 to TRBJ2-5; TRBD2 matches 8 bases. The DNA of the CDR3 is TGTGCCAGCAGCCCCCGGGGGGGCCCCCAAGAGACCCAGTACTTC. Protein product: CASSPRGGPQETQYF. Filled out from reference TRBV2 and TRBJ2-5, the complete variable domain reads EPEVTQTPSHQVTQMGQEVILRCVPISNHLYFYWYRQILGQKVEFLVSFYNNEISEKSEIFDDQFSVERPDGSNFTLKIRSTKLEDSAMYFCASSPRGGPQETQYFGPGTRLLVL.